These 6 T cell receptor beta chains originate from one sample sequenced in a study of blood T cell repertoires in COVID-19. The assay was immunoSEQ multiplex PCR, and TCRdb's table has in-frame clones only and misses some. Of tens of thousands of clones listed, roughly 85% are singletons. The sample comprised peripheral blood. These receptors all stem from a man in his sixties with active or convalescent COVID-19.

The chain uses TRBV3-1 (or the pseudogene TRBV3-2) and TRBJ1-2; 7 positions agree with TRBD1. The CDR3 totals 14 residues. With 2 bases clipped from V and 8 bases from J, the junction kept 8 bases outside the gene matches. CDR1 and CDR2 from the germline V gene are LGHDT and YNNKEL (reference sequence). In DNA form, the CDR3 reads TGTGCCAGCAGCCAATCGGAAGGGGGCCTGGGCTACACCTTC. It specifies CASSQSEGGLGYTF.

The V call is TRBV6-5, the J call TRBJ1-3, with 9 bases lining up with TRBD1. Per the germline V gene, CDR1 is MNHEY and CDR2 is SVGAGI. The CDR3 totals 15 residues. The J segment lost 4 bases and the V segment lost 4 bases, leaving 5 bases of the junction unmatched. The CDR3 protein is CASSSGTGQGNTIYF. The CDR3 DNA is TGTGCCAGCAGTTCCGGGACAGGGCAAGGAAACACCATATATTTT.

This clone was seen just once. The chain links TRBV9 to TRBJ1-1; TRBD1 is a possible D gene (5 bases). Germline values: CDR1 SGDLS, CDR2 YYNGEE. Deletions cut 3 bases from V and 5 bases from J, with 17 bases between. CDR3 size: 15 residues. This CDR3 reads CASSASSNPGTEAFF. DNA for the CDR3: TGTGCCAGCAGCGCCAGCTCGAACCCAGGGACTGAAGCTTTCTTT.

The chain is built from TRBV24-1 and TRBJ1-4, with TRBD1 matching 10 bases. The V gene's germline CDR1 is KGHDR and CDR2 SFDVKD. The ends lost 10 bases at V and 6 bases at J; junction bases unmatched: 16. The CDR3 runs 17 residues. This chain's CDR3 is CATDKNPGQGRYEKLFF. The CDR3 bases are TGTGCCACTGACAAAAACCCGGGACAGGGGCGCTATGAAAAACTGTTTTTT.

The CDR3 protein is CASSIPTSGGLTGELFF. As DNA, the CDR3 is TGCGCCAGCAGCATCCCGACTAGCGGGGGACTCACCGGGGAGCTGTTTTTT. This chain links TRBV5-1 with TRBJ2-2; 12 bases align to TRBD2. This CDR3 has 17 residues. The germline CDR1 and CDR2 sequences are SGHRS and YFSETQ. V was pared by 4 bases and J by 4 bases, with 8 bases of the junction left unmatched.

V and J are TRBV5-1 and TRBJ2-2; possible D gene TRBD1, 5 bases. The V gene's germline CDR1 is SGHRS and CDR2 YFSETQ. V was trimmed by 4 bases and J by 7 bases, leaving 20 bases between them. This CDR3 spans 16 amino acids. DNA for the CDR3: TGCGCCAGCAGCCCACGCCAGGGATGGGTTGACGGGGAGCTGTTTTTT. Encoded protein: CASSPRQGWVDGELFF.